This T cell receptor (beta chain) appears in the sequencing data of a study of blood T cell repertoires in COVID-19. About the study: Donors in the United States, Italy and Spain gave samples during acute or convalescent COVID-19. Sample material is recorded as cDNA or gDNA derived from T cells, B-cell-depleted T cells, or PBMCs.

In the study's own analysis: Amplification with reference gene primers provided the estimates of nucleated cell counts. The data were produced by immunoSEQ multiplex PCR, yet TCRdb's version contains in-frame clones alone and is incomplete. That table is the source of V, J and clone size, and D and trimming were worked out from the DNA. The sample has roughly 260,000 clones, approximately 92% seen once. Seattle's cohort entered during active infection and was followed longitudinally. Source material: peripheral blood. The receptor's source is a person aged 18 to 30 with COVID-19, enrolled during active disease.

CDR3 sequence (DNA): TGTGCCACCAGGCGGATTTCAAGCAATCAGCCCCAGCATTTT. Amino acids: CATRRISSNQPQHF. This chain uses TRBV28 with TRBJ1-5, with unresolved D. V lost 10 bases and J lost 1, with 14 bases in between. Germline V gene sequence: CDR1 MDHEN, CDR2 SYDVKM. This CDR3 contains 14 residues.